This entry concerns a single TCR beta chain. In germline, CDR1 is LGHNA, CDR2 YNFKEQ. Trimming left V 1 base short and J 10 bases short, with 13 bases between. CDR3 length: 13 amino acids. Researchers made TCR cDNA using 5'RACE template switching, and this step added a universal primer site and UMIs. TCRdb analysed the 5' RACE reads with MiXCR anew, one entry per CDR3 protein. The table has approximately 170,000 distinct CDR3 sequences, 9.5% to 11% seen once. This sample is drawn from a study of T cells after yellow fever vaccination. Turning to the study itself: Fractions containing few cells were prepared with SMART-Seq v4 Ultra Low Input.

The TCR originated in a man aged 18 to 29 who received the YFV17D yellow fever vaccine. The rearrangement joins TRBV4-2 to TRBJ2-5; the D gene could be TRBD1 or TRBD2 (5 bases each). The sample was CD8+ T cells sorted from PBMCs, taken 15 days after the yellow fever booster vaccination. CDR3 sequence: CASSQALGVDQYF. As DNA, the CDR3 is TGTGCCAGCAGCCAAGCCTTGGGGGTCGACCAGTACTTC.